This TCR beta chain originates from a study of T-cell reconstitution after alpha-beta-depleted transplantation in children. Study-wide results and caveats: At around two months after transplant, the alpha-beta T cells were reportedly derived from several hundred expanded clones that came from non-depleted graft cells. Hyperexpanded clones declined; after one year, newly produced T cells mostly supplied diversity. Certain patients had high TCRbeta diversity at day 60, and it came from recipient T cells and thymic progenitors that survived.

The ends were cut back, 8 bases at V and 7 bases at J, with 20 bases in the middle. Germline V CDR1 and CDR2: MNHEY, SMNVEV (reference sequence). CDR3 length: 14 amino acids. Unique molecular identifiers were used to barcode this TCRbeta library. TCRdb reprocessed the PCR reads with MiXCR, giving one entry per CDR3 protein. The data hold approximately 300,000 distinct CDR3 sequences, with approximately 10% observed a single time. At least ten counts were recorded for this clonotype. No antigen is known for it. The specimen was peripheral blood, collected 180 days after TCRalphabeta/CD19-depleted stem cell transplant. The sequence was obtained from a male patient between 2 and 15 years old who had a stem cell transplant for chronic granulomatous disease, so the T cells may come from the graft donor. This chain links TRBV27 with TRBJ1-1, with a possible D match to TRBD1 (6 bases). This chain's CDR3 is CASLNGGSFGEAFF. The CDR3 nucleotides read TGTGCCAGCCTTAATGGGGGCAGTTTTGGTGAAGCTTTCTTT.